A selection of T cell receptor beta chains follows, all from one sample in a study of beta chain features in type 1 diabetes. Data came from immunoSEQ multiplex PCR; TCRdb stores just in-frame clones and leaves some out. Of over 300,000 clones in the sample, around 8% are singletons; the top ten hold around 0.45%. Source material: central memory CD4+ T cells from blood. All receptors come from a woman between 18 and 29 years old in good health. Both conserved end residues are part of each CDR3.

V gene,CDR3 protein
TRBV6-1,CASKRGARTGELFF
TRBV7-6,CASSLARGTTNTEAFF
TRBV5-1,CASSSGQGRGTEAFF
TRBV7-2,CASSTDGLYGYTF
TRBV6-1,CASSGSRGGQETQYF
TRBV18,CASSLTQVSNNEQFF
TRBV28,CASSRPGQPQHF
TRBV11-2,CASSPLTSSLTDTQYF
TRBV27,CASSLWAEGSGANVLTF
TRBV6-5,CASKRTVTASYEQYF
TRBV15,CATSRDLGGDEQFF
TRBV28,CASRGFGQGGSQPQHF
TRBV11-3,CASSSGSNEQFF
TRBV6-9,CASSAGKREGFTGELFF
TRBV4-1,CASSRSTPYNEQFF
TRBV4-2,CASSQEGPGQGVYGYTF
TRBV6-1,CASSEVPAQPQHF
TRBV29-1,CSAADGKREKLFF
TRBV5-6,CASSTSLISDTGELFF
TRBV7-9,CASRLSSGNTIYF
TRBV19,CASSPLGVVPNNEQFF
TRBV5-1,CASSLVGSADTQYF
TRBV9,CASSVGFGDPSENEQFF
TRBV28,CASRDRQGFYEQYF
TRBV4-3,CASSQRFGGRFDEQFF
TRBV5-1,CASSLGDRNYGYTF
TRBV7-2,CASSSQGGRYSSYEQYF
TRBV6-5,CASSTGRVGGQPQHF
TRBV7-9,CASSLDGTVQETQYF
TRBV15,CATSRDRGFNEKLFF
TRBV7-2,CASSLGQPVIEQYF
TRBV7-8,CASRGGWLAGGGEQFF
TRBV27,CASSSMDGSLGPKQRAFF
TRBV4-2,CASSHGQGKETQYF
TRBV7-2,CASTGRTQETQYF
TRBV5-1,CASSLATQATGNIQYF
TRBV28,CASSSPGGNGTDTQYF
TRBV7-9,CASSFRGSGGYEQYF
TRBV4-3,CASSQDAPRGSWQETQYF
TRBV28,CASSLAGGSYNEQFF
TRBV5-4,CASSLVNTGELFF
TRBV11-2,CASSSGPIGSNQPQHF
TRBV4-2,CASSQAQGALGSNQPQHF
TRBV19,CARDFGEQYF
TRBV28,CASSLGYGYTGELFF
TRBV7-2,CASREGALGEQFF
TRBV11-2,CASSFGGSYEQYF
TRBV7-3,CASSPSGSSYEQYF
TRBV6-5,CASSPGGANYGYTF
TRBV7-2,CASSLSGVNYEQYF
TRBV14,CASSQDPGSSYNEQFF
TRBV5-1,CASSNYGTVGYTF